One sample yielded the 5 T cell receptor beta chains listed below, sequenced in a study of blood T cell repertoires in COVID-19. TCRdb's copy holds only in-frame clones and misses some; the assay was immunoSEQ multiplex PCR. The data hold 95,000 or so clones, with around 86% observed a single time. The sample was peripheral blood. The receptors were gathered from a woman in her 70s with acute or convalescent COVID-19.

V is TRBV28 and J is TRBJ1-3; D is unresolved. The V gene lost 4 bases and the J gene lost 8 bases, with 15 bases spanning the gap. CDR3 size: 14 residues. The V gene's germline CDR1 is MDHEN and CDR2 SYDVKM. CDR3 region: CASSWAPGGHTIYF. The CDR3 DNA reads as TGTGCCAGCAGTTGGGCTCCGGGAGGCCACACCATATATTTT. The full variable domain, with the rest looked up from reference TRBV28 and TRBJ1-3, is DVKVTQSSRYLVKRTGEKVFLECVQDMDHENMFWYRQDPGLGLRLIYFSYDVKMKEKGDIPEGYSVSREKKERFSLILESASTNQTSMYLCASSWAPGGHTIYFGEGSWLTVV.

The gene calls are TRBV6-5 and TRBJ2-1; 13 positions agree with TRBD2. Germline trimming cut 6 bases from V and 6 bases from J; bases unmatched to any gene: 2. Per the germline V gene, CDR1 is MNHEY and CDR2 is SVGAGI. The CDR3 totals 14 residues. CDR3 nucleotides: TGTGCCAGCAGGAGGACTAGCGGGGGCAATGAGCAGTTCTTC. Its translation: CASRRTSGGNEQFF.

The chain couples TRBV27 to TRBJ1-5; possibly TRBD1 for D (6 bases). Germline lookup yields CDR1 MNHEY and CDR2 SMNVEV (reference sequence). The V gene lost 5 bases and the J gene lost 6 bases, with 17 bases spanning the gap. The CDR3 runs to 15 residues. Here the CDR3 reads CASSPTTGILQPQHF. Here the CDR3 DNA reads TGTGCCAGCAGTCCCACTACAGGGATTCTTCAGCCCCAGCATTTT.

The rearrangement joins TRBV2 to TRBJ2-3, with 13 positions matching TRBD2. CDR1 is SNHLY, CDR2 FYNNEI, per germline. Trimming removed 6 bases from V and 1 base from J; junction bases left unmatched: 1. This CDR3 is 15 amino acids long. Here the CDR3 reads CASRGTSGGTDTQYF. CDR3 nucleotides: TGTGCCAGCAGAGGGACTAGCGGGGGCACAGATACGCAGTATTTT.

V usage is TRBV10-1 and J usage is TRBJ1-4, with D hard to call. From germline, CDR1 is WNHNN and CDR2 SYGVQD (reference sequence). The CDR3 sequence is 13 residues long. The ends were cut back, 3 bases at V and 8 bases at J, with 10 bases in the middle. The CDR3 spells CASSEGGREKLFF. In nucleotides, the CDR3 is TGCGCCAGCAGTGAAGGCGGTCGGGAAAAACTGTTTTTT.